Listed below are T cell receptor beta chains from one sample, sequenced in a study of cytomegalovirus exposure and HLA in healthy donors. Assay used: immunoSEQ multiplex PCR; TCRdb lists only in-frame clones, some missing. The table lists some 200,000 clones, around 85% of them singletons, with 3.8% in the top ten. Sequencing was done on a sample of PBMCs. These receptors all come from a middle-aged man in good health and CMV-seronegative. Both conserved end residues are part of each CDR3. The order of the fields is D gene, J gene, V gene, clone size, CDR3 protein, CDR3 DNA. D genes are given only for firm matches. Clone size is not always given. Where it is, it says once, few, many or a class for expanded clones.

D: TRBD2
J: TRBJ2-3
V: TRBV5-1
size: -
CDR3: CASSWLGSGGADTQYF
DNA: TGCGCCAGCAGCTGGCTTGGTAGCGGGGGTGCAGATACGCAGTATTTT

D: TRBD1
J: TRBJ2-1
V: TRBV9
size: -
CDR3: CASSVMGTDYNEQFF
DNA: TGTGCCAGCAGCGTAATGGGGACAGATTACAATGAGCAGTTCTTC

D: -
J: TRBJ2-3
V: TRBV5-1
size: -
CDR3: CASSLQGLDTQYF
DNA: TGCGCCAGCAGCTTGCAGGGGCTCGATACGCAGTATTTT

D: -
J: TRBJ1-6
V: TRBV4-3
size: -
CDR3: CASSKQPLYSPLHF
DNA: TGCGCCAGCAGCAAACAGCCCTTATACTCACCCCTCCACTTT

D: -
J: TRBJ1-4
V: TRBV19
size: -
CDR3: CATRDIENEKLFF
DNA: TGTGCCACCCGGGACATTGAAAATGAAAAACTGTTTTTT

D: -
J: TRBJ1-3
V: TRBV5-6
size: -
CDR3: CASSLANSGNTIYF
DNA: TGTGCCAGCAGCTTGGCCAACTCTGGAAACACCATATATTTT

D: -
J: TRBJ2-7
V: TRBV6-6
size: once
CDR3: CASRAGTKYEQYF
DNA: TGTGCCAGCAGAGCCGGGACAAAATACGAGCAGTACTTC

D: -
J: TRBJ2-2
V: TRBV19
size: -
CDR3: CAPRMRETGELFF
DNA: TGTGCCCCTAGGATGCGGGAAACCGGGGAGCTGTTTTTT

D: -
J: TRBJ1-1
V: TRBV5-6
size: few
CDR3: CASSRRVSMNTEAFF
DNA: TGTGCCAGCAGCCGACGGGTCAGCATGAACACTGAAGCTTTCTTT

D: -
J: TRBJ2-1
V: TRBV11-3
size: -
CDR3: CASSLGAQGGNEQFF
DNA: TGTGCCAGCAGCTTAGGGGCCCAGGGGGGCAATGAGCAGTTCTTC

D: TRBD1
J: TRBJ2-7
V: TRBV11-2
size: -
CDR3: CASSLAGGSYEQYF
DNA: TGTGCCAGCAGCTTAGCAGGGGGCTCCTACGAGCAGTACTTC

D: -
J: TRBJ2-7
V: TRBV7-9
size: -
CDR3: CASTEGAPPNYEQYF
DNA: TGTGCCAGCACCGAAGGAGCACCCCCAAACTACGAGCAGTACTTC

D: -
J: TRBJ2-2
V: TRBV4-1
size: -
CDR3: CASSQATANTGELFF
DNA: TGCGCCAGCAGCCAAGCGACAGCAAACACCGGGGAGCTGTTTTTT

D: TRBD1
J: TRBJ2-7
V: TRBV7-9
size: -
CDR3: CASSFQSTGANEQYF
DNA: TGTGCCAGCAGCTTCCAGAGCACAGGGGCGAACGAGCAGTACTTC

D: -
J: TRBJ1-1
V: TRBV6-5
size: -
CDR3: CASSLARRTGVNF
DNA: TGTGCCAGCAGCTTAGCACGGCGGACTGGTGTTAATTTT

D: -
J: TRBJ2-7
V: TRBV21-1
size: -
CDR3: CADHRDFYEQYF
DNA: TGTGCCGACCACAGGGATTTCTACGAGCAGTACTTC

D: TRBD2
J: TRBJ2-1
V: TRBV5-1
size: -
CDR3: CASRLRLAEYNEQFF
DNA: TGCGCCAGCAGGTTGAGACTAGCGGAGTACAATGAGCAGTTCTTC

D: -
J: TRBJ1-2
V: TRBV9
size: -
CDR3: CASSVGGRGQVDRRANYGYTF
DNA: TGTGCCAGCAGCGTAGGAGGGCGGGGGCAGGTAGACCGACGGGCCAACTATGGCTACACCTTC

D: -
J: TRBJ1-2
V: TRBV7-9
size: -
CDR3: CASSRDPGLTF
DNA: TGTGCCAGCAGCCGGGATCCGGGTCTCACCTTC

D: -
J: TRBJ1-3
V: TRBV19
size: -
CDR3: CASINGQTSGNTIYF
DNA: TGTGCCAGTATCAATGGACAGACTTCCGGAAACACCATATATTTT

D: TRBD2
J: TRBJ2-2
V: TRBV4-3
size: few
CDR3: CASSSRTLAGRGELFF
DNA: TGCGCCAGCAGCTCACGGACCTTAGCGGGTCGGGGGGAGCTGTTTTTT

D: -
J: TRBJ2-7
V: TRBV4-1
size: -
CDR3: CASSHRTTFEQYF
DNA: TGCGCCAGCAGCCACAGGACAACTTTCGAGCAGTACTTC

D: TRBD1
J: TRBJ2-3
V: TRBV5-6
size: -
CDR3: CASRGTARGQYF
DNA: TGTGCCAGCAGAGGGACAGCTCGGGGGCAGTATTTT

D: TRBD2
J: TRBJ2-7
V: TRBV6-1
size: few
CDR3: CASSGVGRDSYEQYF
DNA: TGTGCCAGCAGTGGGGTAGGGAGGGATTCCTACGAGCAGTACTTC

D: -
J: TRBJ2-3
V: TRBV5-1
size: few
CDR3: CASKARDTDTQYF
DNA: TGCGCCAGCAAGGCCCGGGACACAGATACGCAGTATTTT

D: -
J: TRBJ2-1
V: TRBV7-2
size: -
CDR3: CASSLMMSSYNEQFF
DNA: TGTGCCAGCAGCTTAATGATGAGCTCCTACAATGAGCAGTTCTTC

D: TRBD2
J: TRBJ2-1
V: TRBV27
size: -
CDR3: CASIKRGTYNEQFF
DNA: TGTGCCAGCATCAAGCGGGGGACCTACAATGAGCAGTTCTTC

D: TRBD2
J: TRBJ2-5
V: TRBV14
size: -
CDR3: CASSQDLAGMETQYF
DNA: TGTGCCAGCAGCCAAGACCTAGCGGGGATGGAGACCCAGTACTTC

D: -
J: TRBJ1-5
V: TRBV2
size: -
CDR3: CASRGAGNQPQHF
DNA: TGTGCCAGCAGGGGGGCGGGCAATCAGCCCCAGCATTTT

D: TRBD1
J: TRBJ1-2
V: TRBV30
size: -
CDR3: CAWTVQGGNGYTF
DNA: TGTGCCTGGACCGTTCAGGGGGGAAACGGCTACACCTTC

D: TRBD1
J: TRBJ1-5
V: TRBV7-9
size: -
CDR3: CASSLGRDRGQVQPQHF
DNA: TGTGCCAGCAGCTTAGGAAGGGACAGGGGTCAGGTTCAGCCCCAGCATTTT

D: -
J: TRBJ1-2
V: TRBV19
size: -
CDR3: CASSTTGYYGYTF
DNA: TGTGCCAGTAGTACCACAGGGTACTATGGCTACACCTTC

D: -
J: TRBJ1-1
V: TRBV18
size: -
CDR3: CASSGGSNTEAFF
DNA: TGTGCCAGCTCCGGGGGATCGAACACTGAAGCTTTCTTT

D: -
J: TRBJ2-7
V: TRBV7-2
size: -
CDR3: CASSLALAGENYEQYF
DNA: TGTGCCAGCAGCTTAGCGCTAGCAGGGGAAAACTACGAGCAGTACTTC

D: -
J: TRBJ1-1
V: TRBV7-2
size: -
CDR3: CASSLNTGEAFF
DNA: TGTGCCAGCAGCTTAAACACAGGTGAAGCTTTCTTT

D: TRBD1
J: TRBJ1-1
V: TRBV6-1
size: -
CDR3: CASSFGQGGTEAFF
DNA: TGTGCCAGCAGCTTCGGACAGGGGGGCACTGAAGCTTTCTTT

D: TRBD2
J: TRBJ2-7
V: TRBV7-2
size: -
CDR3: CASSSVSGTYEQYF
DNA: TGTGCCAGCAGCTCTGTTAGCGGGACCTACGAGCAGTACTTC

D: -
J: TRBJ2-7
V: TRBV2
size: -
CDR3: CASRSDSAYEQYF
DNA: TGTGCCAGCAGGTCGGACAGTGCCTACGAGCAGTACTTC

D: TRBD1
J: TRBJ1-2
V: TRBV30
size: once
CDR3: CAWSYRQGDGYTF
DNA: TGTGCCTGGAGCTACAGACAGGGAGACGGCTACACCTTC

D: -
J: TRBJ2-3
V: TRBV7-2
size: -
CDR3: CASSLALVDTQYF
DNA: TGTGCCAGCAGCTTAGCCTTAGTCGATACGCAGTATTTT

D: -
J: TRBJ2-4
V: TRBV5-6
size: few
CDR3: CATGVLGKNIQYF
DNA: TGTGCCACCGGGGTCCTTGGCAAAAACATTCAGTACTTC

D: TRBD2
J: TRBJ2-2
V: TRBV9
size: -
CDR3: CASSVAGGRTGELFF
DNA: TGTGCCAGCAGCGTTGCGGGGGGGAGGACCGGGGAGCTGTTTTTT